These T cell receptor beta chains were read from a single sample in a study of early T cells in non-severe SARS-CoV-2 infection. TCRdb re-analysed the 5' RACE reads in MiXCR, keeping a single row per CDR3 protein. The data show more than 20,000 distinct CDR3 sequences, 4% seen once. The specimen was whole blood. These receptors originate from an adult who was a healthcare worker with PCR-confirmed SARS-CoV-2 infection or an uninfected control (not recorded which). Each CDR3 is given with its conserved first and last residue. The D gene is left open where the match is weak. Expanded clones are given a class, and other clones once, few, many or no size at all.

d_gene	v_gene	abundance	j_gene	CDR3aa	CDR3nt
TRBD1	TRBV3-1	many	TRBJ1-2	CASSFRDSYGYTF	TGTGCCAGCAGCTTCCGGGACAGCTATGGCTACACCTTC
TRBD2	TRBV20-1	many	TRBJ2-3	CSAVGTSGTDTQYF	TGCAGTGCCGTGGGGACTAGCGGCACAGATACGCAGTATTTT
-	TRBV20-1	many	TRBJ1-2	CSAPSATNYGYTF	TGCAGTGCCCCCTCGGCTACTAACTATGGCTACACCTTC
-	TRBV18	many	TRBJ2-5	CASSPPNGETQYF	TGTGCCAGCTCACCACCAAACGGGGAGACCCAGTACTTC
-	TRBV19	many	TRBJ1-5	CASSIRRGQPQHF	TGTGCCAGTAGTATTCGTCGGGGTCAGCCCCAGCATTTT
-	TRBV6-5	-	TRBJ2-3	CASSVEGGTDTQYF	TGTGCCAGCAGTGTAGAGGGGGGCACAGATACGCAGTATTTT
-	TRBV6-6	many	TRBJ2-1	CASSYSDEQFF	TGTGCCAGCAGTTACTCGGACGAGCAGTTCTTC
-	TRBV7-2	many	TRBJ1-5	CASSLAGWGNQPQHF	TGTGCCAGCAGCTTAGCGGGGTGGGGGAATCAGCCCCAGCATTTT
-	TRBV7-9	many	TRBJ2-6	CASSTGHSGANVLTF	TGTGCCAGCAGCACCGGACACTCTGGGGCCAACGTCCTGACTTTC
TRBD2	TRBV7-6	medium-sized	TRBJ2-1	CASSLEAGGHNEQFF	TGTGCCAGCAGCTTAGAGGCGGGGGGGCACAATGAGCAGTTCTTC
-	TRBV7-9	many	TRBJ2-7	CASSLGGNSYEQYF	TGTGCCAGCAGCTTGGGTGGCAACTCCTACGAGCAGTACTTC
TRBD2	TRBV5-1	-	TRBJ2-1	CASSLRPGGLYNEQFF	TGCGCCAGCAGCTTGAGACCGGGGGGGCTCTACAATGAGCAGTTCTTC
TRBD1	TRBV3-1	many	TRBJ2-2	CASSNQYKQRGPTGELFF	TGTGCCAGCAGCAACCAATATAAGCAGAGGGGGCCCACCGGGGAGCTGTTTTTT
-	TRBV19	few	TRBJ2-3	CASSLQIRTDTQYF	TGTGCCAGTAGTCTCCAGATCCGCACAGATACGCAGTATTTT
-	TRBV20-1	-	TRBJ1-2	CSARAVYGYTF	TGCAGTGCTAGGGCAGTCTATGGCTACACCTTC
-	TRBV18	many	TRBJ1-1	CASSPLDRNTEAFF	TGTGCCAGCTCACCCTTGGACAGGAACACTGAAGCTTTCTTT
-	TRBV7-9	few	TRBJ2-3	CASSPPFGSTDTQYF	TGTGCCAGCAGCCCCCCTTTCGGTAGCACAGATACGCAGTATTTT
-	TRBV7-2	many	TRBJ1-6	CASSLGGYNSPLHF	TGTGCCAGCAGCCTGGGTGGTTATAATTCACCCCTCCACTTT
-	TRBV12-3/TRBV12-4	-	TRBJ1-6	CASRQGQRNSPLHF	TGTGCCAGCAGACAGGGACAACGCAATTCACCCCTCCACTTT
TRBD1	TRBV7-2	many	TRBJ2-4	CASSLGQGARNIQYF	TGTGCCAGCAGCTTAGGACAGGGGGCAAGGAACATTCAGTACTTC
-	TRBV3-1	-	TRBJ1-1	CASSQEGRGYTEAFF	TGTGCCAGCAGCCAAGAAGGTCGAGGTTACACTGAAGCTTTCTTT
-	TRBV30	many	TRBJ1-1	CAWSDGWNTEAFF	TGTGCCTGGAGTGATGGGTGGAACACTGAAGCTTTCTTT
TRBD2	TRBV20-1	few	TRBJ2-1	CSANSGTSGTYNEQFF	TGCAGTGCTAACTCAGGGACTAGCGGAACCTACAATGAGCAGTTCTTC
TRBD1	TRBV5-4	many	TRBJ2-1	CASSLDRGKNEQFF	TGTGCCAGCAGCTTGGACAGGGGGAAAAATGAGCAGTTCTTC
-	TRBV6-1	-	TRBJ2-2	CASSELRGFTGELFF	TGTGCCAGCAGTGAATTGCGGGGATTTACCGGGGAGCTGTTTTTT
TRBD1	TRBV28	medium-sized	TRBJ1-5	CASSLRGTGKGNQPQHF	TGTGCCAGCAGTTTACGCGGGACAGGGAAAGGCAATCAGCCCCAGCATTTT
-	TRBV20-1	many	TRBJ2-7	CSASKARDSSYEQYF	TGCAGTGCTAGTAAGGCCAGGGACTCAAGTTACGAGCAGTACTTC
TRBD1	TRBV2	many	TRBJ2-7	CASSEHGQGGNEQYF	TGTGCCAGCAGTGAACACGGACAGGGCGGGAACGAGCAGTACTTC
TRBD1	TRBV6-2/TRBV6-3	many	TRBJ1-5	CASSYPEGQGHQPQHF	TGTGCCAGCAGTTACCCGGAAGGACAGGGGCATCAGCCCCAGCATTTT
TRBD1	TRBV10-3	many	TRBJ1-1	CAIGLGQGGTEAFF	TGTGCCATCGGGTTAGGACAGGGTGGAACTGAAGCTTTCTTT
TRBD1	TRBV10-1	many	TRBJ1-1	CASNRDRNTEAFF	TGCGCCAGCAACCGGGACAGGAACACTGAAGCTTTCTTT
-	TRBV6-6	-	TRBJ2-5	CASSDRRRAAETQYF	TGTGCCAGCAGCGATAGGAGACGGGCCGCTGAGACCCAGTACTTC
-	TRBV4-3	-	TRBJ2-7	CASSPGDGAYEQYF	TGCGCCAGCAGCCCAGGGGACGGGGCCTACGAGCAGTACTTC
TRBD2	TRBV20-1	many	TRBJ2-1	CSASTSGGPSSYNEQFF	TGCAGTGCTAGCACTAGCGGGGGGCCGAGCTCCTACAATGAGCAGTTCTTC
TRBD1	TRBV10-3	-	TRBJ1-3	CAISGDRASGNTIYF	TGTGCCATCAGTGGTGACAGGGCTTCTGGAAACACCATATATTTT